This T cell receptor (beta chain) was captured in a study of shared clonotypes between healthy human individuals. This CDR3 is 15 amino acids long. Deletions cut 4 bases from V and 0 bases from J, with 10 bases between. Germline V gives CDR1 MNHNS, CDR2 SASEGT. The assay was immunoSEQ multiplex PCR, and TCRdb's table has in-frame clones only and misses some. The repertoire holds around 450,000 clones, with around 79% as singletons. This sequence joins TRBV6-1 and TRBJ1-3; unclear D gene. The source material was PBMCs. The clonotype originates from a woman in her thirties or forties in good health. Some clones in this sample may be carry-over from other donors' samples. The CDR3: CASSVIETSGNTIYF. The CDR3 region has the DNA TGTGCCAGCAGTGTTATTGAAACCTCTGGAAACACCATATATTTT.